This T cell receptor (beta chain) was captured by sequencing in a study of OX40 agonist ivuxolimab in advanced cancers. Concerning the study at large: The costimulatory receptor OX40 (CD134) was targeted by ivuxolimab, a fully human IgG2 agonistic monoclonal antibody. Intravenous ivuxolimab was administered to patients every 2 weeks at six dose levels: 0.01, 0.1, 0.3, 1.5, 3 and 10 mg/kg. Of the roughly 50 dose-escalation patients, hepatocellular carcinoma was present in 19, melanoma in roughly 15, renal cell carcinoma in 9 and head and neck cancer in 9. The dose-escalation cohort was 80% to 90% male with a mean age of approximately 59 years, ranging from about 20 to 80. Prior anti-PD-1, anti-PD-L1 or anti-CTLA-4 therapy was permitted, and less than 45% of dose-escalation patients had received checkpoint inhibitors. Partial responses were achieved by three dose-escalation patients, of whom one had hepatocellular carcinoma and two had cutaneous melanoma. Peripheral TCRbeta sequencing aimed to test whether ivuxolimab altered TCR sequence diversity and caused clonal T-cell expansion. The paper reports the monotherapy dose-escalation portion (N = 52 patients) of the phase I ivuxolimab trial. The research as a whole found: Low levels of normalized T-cell clonal expansion were also shown by some nonresponding patients. At doses of 0.1 to 3.0 mg/kg, clonal expansion of both CD4+ and CD8+ T cells in blood was seen between baseline and week 6. Partial responders in the 0.1-3.0 mg/kg groups had among the lowest normalized peripheral clonal expansion, especially among CD8+ T cells. On average, CD8+ T cells showed more expanded clones than CD4+ T cells after ivuxolimab. Which antigens the clonally expanded peripheral T cells were specific for was not determined.

A word on this clone: Its antigen is still unknown. No quality values exist for individual bases; no much larger clone is one base distant.

V ends up 3 bases short and J 6 bases short, with an unmatched junction base count of 11. CDR1 and CDR2 are drawn from the germline V gene (reference sequence): GTSNPN, SVGIG. Spanning cysteine to phenylalanine, the CDR3 consists of 16 amino acids. Only CDR3 DNA remains: 48 bases, in frame from the first base. Genomic DNA was isolated from the sorted cells so that the TCRbeta CDR3 region could be sequenced. TCRbeta CDR3 regions were sequenced using the immunoSEQ Assay. Imported from immuneACCESS, the table was reduced by TCRdb to in-frame sequences with V and J called. These copies leave out some clones; in studies compared against another copy, an unresolved V gene accounts for under half, and the cause of the remainder is not known. A total of tens of thousands of clones appear in this sample, 85% to 90% of them only once. Less than 1% of the sample lies in the top ten. The trial excluded patients who had a history of autoimmune disease or who were on systemic immunosuppression. Peripheral blood for TCR sequencing was collected from all dose cohorts at baseline, on cycle 4 day 1, and on cycle 7 day 1. Samples came from an open-label, multicenter, first-in-human phase I dose-escalation trial of ivuxolimab. Adults with locally advanced or metastatic melanoma, renal cell, hepatocellular, or head and neck squamous cell carcinoma were enrolled in the trial. CD4+ and CD8+ T cells were sorted separately from peripheral blood before TCR sequencing.

The clonotype originates from an adult with an advanced solid tumor such as melanoma, head and neck, liver or kidney cancer. Recombination connected TRBV30 to TRBJ2-1, with TRBD2 matching 10 junction bases. The sample consisted of CD4+ or CD8+ T cells sorted from blood, taken in a trial of the OX40 agonist ivuxolimab. The CDR3 corresponds to CAWSDGLAATFNEQFF. The nucleotide sequence is given as TGTGCCTGGAGCGACGGACTAGCGGCCACTTTCAATGAGCAGTTCTTC.